Each of the 25 T cell receptor beta chains below was sequenced from the same sample in a study of PD-L1 blockade in urothelial cancer. The time point denotes: pretreatment peripheral blood. Measured with immunoSEQ multiplex PCR; TCRdb has only the in-frame clones, and not every one. The table shows around 70,000 clones, with roughly 88% occurring only once. The starting material was PBMCs, obtained around atezolizumab (anti-PD-L1) treatment. These receptors were taken from a man between 65 and 85 years old with urothelial cancer.

The chain recombines TRBV4-1 with TRBJ1-4, with a weak D call TRBD1 (5 bases). The V gene lost 4 bases and the J gene lost 0 bases, with 12 bases spanning the gap. CDR1 MGHRA and CDR2 YSYEKL come from the germline V gene. CDR3 length: 16 residues. CDR3 loop: CASSRLWGATNEKLFF. CDR3 nucleotides: TGCGCCAGCAGCCGTCTCTGGGGGGCAACTAATGAAAAACTGTTTTTT.

The V call is TRBV10-1, the J call TRBJ2-1; weak D call: TRBD2 (6 bases). CDR1 is WNHNN and CDR2 is SYGVQD in the germline V gene (reference sequence). The CDR3 consists of 14 residues. Trimming pared 0 bases from V and 7 bases from J, leaving 10 bases between. The CDR3 protein is CASSESKGRNEQFF. In nucleotides, the CDR3 is TGCGCCAGCAGTGAGTCGAAGGGGAGGAATGAGCAGTTCTTC.

V and J are TRBV11-2 and TRBJ1-4; D possibly corresponds to TRBD1 (5 bases). There are 17 residues in the CDR3. CDR1 and CDR2 from the germline V gene are SGHAT and FQNNGV. V gave up 0 bases and J gave up 1 base, with 12 bases separating them. CDR3 bases: TGTGCCAGCAGCTTAGATCAACGGAGGGGAACTAATGAAAAACTGTTTTTT. It yields the protein CASSLDQRRGTNEKLFF.

The chain joins TRBV6-5 to TRBJ1-1; D possibly corresponds to TRBD1 (5 bases). This CDR3 is 13 amino acids long. Deletions cut 2 bases from V and 4 bases from J, with 8 bases between. Germline V gene data show CDR1 as MNHEY and CDR2 as SVGAGI. The CDR3 loop is CASSYGGGTEAFF. In nucleotides, the CDR3 is TGTGCCAGCAGTTACGGGGGAGGCACTGAAGCTTTCTTT.

The chain carries TRBV2 and TRBJ1-5; possible D gene TRBD1, 6 bases. V gave up 1 base and J gave up 4 bases, with 8 bases separating them. The CDR3 sequence is 14 residues long. In germline, CDR1 is SNHLY, CDR2 FYNNEI. The CDR3 loop reads CASSEGTENQPQHF. In DNA form, the CDR3 reads TGTGCCAGCAGTGAAGGGACAGAGAATCAGCCCCAGCATTTT.

The CDR3 loop is CASSLEMQGEQFF. The CDR3 DNA sequence: TGTGCCAGCAGCTTAGAGATGCAGGGTGAGCAGTTCTTC. The V call is TRBV7-8, the J call TRBJ2-1, with D possibly matching TRBD1 (5 bases). Germline lookup yields CDR1 SGHVS and CDR2 FQNEAQ. The V and J ends lost 1 base and 9 bases respectively, with 10 bases between them. This CDR3 is built from 13 residues.

This clone appeared once. The gene calls are TRBV7-2 and TRBJ2-5; TRBD2 might be the D (5 bases). Germline V gives CDR1 SGHTA, CDR2 FQGNSA. CDR3 length equals 13 residues. V lost 7 bases, J lost 0 bases, and 9 bases lay in between. The DNA of the CDR3 is TGTGCCAGCAAATCGGGAAACCAAGAGACCCAGTACTTC. Its protein product is CASKSGNQETQYF.

The chain uses TRBV6-5 and TRBJ2-7; D is perhaps TRBD1 (6 bases). Germline V gives CDR1 MNHEY, CDR2 SVGAGI. Trimming pared 6 bases from V and 0 bases from J, leaving 12 bases between. This CDR3 has 14 residues. The CDR3 DNA reads as TGTGCCAGCAGCGATACAGGGTCCTCCTACGAGCAGTACTTC. It is translated as CASSDTGSSYEQYF.

This sequence joins TRBV13 and TRBJ2-7; 12 bases line up with TRBD2. CDR1 and CDR2 (germline): PRHDT, FYEKMQ (reference sequence). The CDR3 is 19 amino acids. V shed 5 bases and J 4 bases; nucleotides not matched to a gene: 18. This CDR3 reads CASSVTARLAGDKGYEQYF. CDR3 in DNA: TGTGCCAGCAGCGTCACGGCCCGACTAGCGGGAGATAAAGGTTACGAGCAGTACTTC.

The V gene is TRBV6-5, the J gene TRBJ2-7, with TRBD1 matching 10 bases. This CDR3 has 13 amino acids. The junction had 2 bases not matched to a gene; V was cut back by 2 bases and J by 7 bases. Germline CDR1 MNHEY, CDR2 SVGAGI. CDR3 sequence (DNA): TGTGCCAGCAGTTACGGGACAGGGGAAGAGCAGTACTTC. Its translation: CASSYGTGEEQYF.

The count of this clone is one. The rearrangement joins TRBV14 to TRBJ2-7, with 8 nucleotides matching TRBD1. In germline, CDR1 is SGHDN, CDR2 FVKESK. CDR3 size: 15 residues. V was pared by 2 bases and J by 5 bases, with 8 bases of the junction left unmatched. The CDR3: CASSQWGQGAHEQYF. DNA of the CDR3: TGTGCCAGCAGCCAATGGGGGCAGGGGGCACACGAGCAGTACTTC.

The genes are TRBV15 and TRBJ2-5; D may be TRBD1 (5 bases). Germline V gene lookup returns CDR1 LNHNV and CDR2 YYDKDF (reference sequence). The CDR3 is 15 residues long. V was cut by 4 bases and J by 5 bases, with 17 bases left in between. This CDR3 is CATSNSARKGETQYF. The DNA of the CDR3 is TGTGCCACCAGCAATTCAGCAAGGAAGGGGGAGACCCAGTACTTC.

This clone has only one observation. The rearrangement joins TRBV10-3 to TRBJ1-2, with a weak D call TRBD1 (5 bases). There are 16 residues in the CDR3. The germline V gene encodes CDR1 ENHRY and CDR2 SYGVKD. V was trimmed by 3 bases and J by 1 base, leaving 15 bases between them. The CDR3 here is CAISDPSPTVNYGYTF. CDR3 nucleotide sequence: TGTGCCATCAGTGACCCCTCCCCGACAGTTAACTATGGCTACACCTTC.

The chain links TRBV29-1 to TRBJ1-2, with 7 positions matching TRBD1. With 6 bases clipped from V and 2 bases from J, the junction kept 9 bases outside the gene matches. CDR3 size: 14 residues. CDR1 and CDR2 (germline): SQVTM, ANQGSEA. The CDR3 protein is CSVGTGVGNYGYTF. For the CDR3, the DNA is TGCAGCGTCGGAACAGGGGTGGGGAACTATGGCTACACCTTC. The variable domain in full, with the rest retrieved from reference TRBV29-1 and TRBJ1-2, is SAVISQKPSRDICQRGTSLTIQCQVDSQVTMMFWYRQQPGQSLTLIATANQGSEATYESGFVIDKFPISRPNLTFSTLTVSNMSPEDSSIYLCSVGTGVGNYGYTFGSGTRLTVV.

This chain links TRBV19 with TRBJ2-7; 8 bases fit TRBD2. V was pared by 5 bases and J by 7 bases, with 10 bases of the junction left unmatched. The germline V gene has CDR1 LNHDA and CDR2 SQIVND (reference sequence). The CDR3 loop spans 14 amino acids. The CDR3 sequence is CASSSSGSRWEQYF. CDR3 in DNA: TGTGCCAGTAGTTCTAGCGGGTCCCGATGGGAGCAGTACTTC.

The table lists this clone with a count of one. J is TRBJ2-7 and V is TRBV6-6; 11 bases line up with TRBD2. The CDR3 length is 15 residues. Trimming removed 2 bases from V and 4 bases from J; junction bases left unmatched: 4. CDR1 is MNHNY, CDR2 SVGAGI, per germline (reference sequence). CDR3 bases: TGTGCCAGCAGTTACGGGGTAGCGGGAGGGTACGAGCAGTACTTC. It is translated as CASSYGVAGGYEQYF.

V is TRBV27 and J is TRBJ2-1, with 7 nucleotides matching TRBD2. The germline V gene encodes CDR1 MNHEY and CDR2 SMNVEV (reference sequence). The CDR3 consists of 14 residues. The CDR3 nucleotides read TGTGGCCGGGACTACAAATACCACTACAATGAGCAGTTCTTC. The encoded protein is CGRDYKYHYNEQFF.

The chain links TRBV6-4 to TRBJ2-2, with D perhaps TRBD2 (5 bases). Trimming pared 5 bases from V and 1 base from J, leaving 11 bases between. Germline-derived CDR1 and CDR2 are MRHNA and SNTAGT. CDR3 length: 15 amino acids. The CDR3 sequence is CASSQGLLNTGELFF. In DNA, the CDR3 is TGTGCCAGCAGTCAAGGACTTTTGAACACCGGGGAGCTGTTTTTT.

The count of this clone is one. The chain couples TRBV5-3 to TRBJ2-4; maybe TRBD1 (5 bases). TRBV5-3 is known as an ORF, though its function is uncertain. The CDR3 is 16 residues long. Trimming took 2 bases from V and 7 from J, leaving 19 bases between them. CDR3 nucleotides: TGTGCCAGAAGCTTTTGTTCAGGGCCTTTTTCTAACATTCAGTACTTC. Amino acid sequence: CARSFCSGPFSNIQYF.

The chain joins TRBV4-2 to TRBJ2-5; 8 positions match TRBD2. Per germline, CDR1 LGHNA and CDR2 YNFKEQ. CDR3 size: 18 residues. After removal of 1 base from V and 5 bases from J, the junction contained 15 bases not matched to a gene. In nucleotides, the CDR3 is TGTGCCAGCAGCCAAGGAGGAGCGGGAGTAGGCGTACGCGAGACCCAGTACTTC. Residues: CASSQGGAGVGVRETQYF.

This clone turned up a few times. The chain links TRBV9 to TRBJ2-2, with 8 bases that match TRBD2. In germline, CDR1 is SGDLS, CDR2 YYNGEE. V trimming: 5 bases; J trimming: 4 bases; junction bases outside the gene matches: 7. The CDR3 covers 15 residues. The CDR3 reads CASSRTSGVTGELFF. For the CDR3, the DNA is TGTGCCAGCAGTAGAACTAGCGGTGTCACCGGGGAGCTGTTTTTT.

The rearrangement links TRBV5-1 to TRBJ1-2; the D gene is possibly TRBD1 (6 bases). The CDR3 extends over 12 amino acids. Germline lookup yields CDR1 SGHRS and CDR2 YFSETQ. Trimming stripped 5 bases from V and 8 bases from J, with 13 bases between. Here the CDR3 reads CASSRRGGGYTF. For the CDR3, the DNA is TGCGCCAGCAGTCGTAGGGGGGGCGGCTACACCTTC.

The genes are TRBV19 and TRBJ1-4; a possible D gene is TRBD1 (6 bases). V was pared by 3 bases and J by 7 bases, with 15 bases between. The CDR3 is made up of 15 amino acids. Germline V gene sequence: CDR1 LNHDA, CDR2 SQIVND (reference sequence). The CDR3 sequence: CASSIGQNPFEKLFF. The CDR3 DNA reads TGTGCCAGTAGTATTGGACAGAACCCTTTTGAAAAACTGTTTTTT.

This chain joins TRBV7-3 and TRBJ2-7; 7 nucleotides agree with TRBD1. CDR1 SGHTA and CDR2 FQGTGA come from the germline V gene. The CDR3 extends over 16 amino acids. V lost 6 bases, J lost 4 bases, and 15 bases stayed unmatched. The CDR3 nucleotides are TGTGCCAGCAGGACTCACAGGGGCCTGGGCCTATACGAGCAGTACTTC. Translated: CASRTHRGLGLYEQYF. Full variable domain (remainder filled in from reference TRBV7-3 and TRBJ2-7): GAGVSQTPSNKVTEKGKYVELRCDPISGHTALYWYRQSLGQGPEFLIYFQGTGAADDSGLPNDRFFAVRPEGSVSTLKIQRTERGDSAVYLCASRTHRGLGLYEQYFGPGTRLTVT.

The J gene is TRBJ2-3, the V gene TRBV11-2; D is unresolved. The CDR3 covers 12 residues. V was cut by 5 bases and J by 4 bases, with 7 bases left in between. CDR1 is SGHAT and CDR2 is FQNNGV in the germline V gene. For the CDR3, the DNA is TGTGCCAGCAGCAGACTCGCAGATACGCAGTATTTT. The encoded protein is CASSRLADTQYF.